This passage covers 22 T cell receptor beta chains from one sample sequenced in a study of regulatory T cells in long-lasting Graves disease. According to the study, TCR beta libraries were built with iRepertoire HTBI primers and CDR3-region Arm-PCR. Via MiXCR, TCRdb re-called the multiplex PCR reads, giving one row per CDR3 protein. Here the sample spans fewer than 500,000 distinct CDR3 sequences, around 15% being singletons. Noted time point: newly diagnosed GD, antithyroid drugs for less than 3 months. Scientists built the TCR library using RNA that was extracted from PBMCs. This sample also appeared in a second study, on T cells in Graves' hyperthyroidism and ophthalmopathy.

The sequencing here drew on peripheral blood mononuclear cells (PBMCs), taken at new diagnosis, from a patient treated with antithyroid drugs. All receptors derive from a man between 35 and 55 years old with Graves disease.

This clonotype was seen at least ten times. The chain links TRBV28 to TRBJ2-1; 7 nucleotides agree with TRBD1. Germline V gene data show CDR1 as MDHEN and CDR2 as SYDVKM. The V segment lost 2 bases and the J segment 7 bases; nucleotides outside the gene matches: 2. The CDR3 extends over 13 amino acids. CDR3 nucleotides: TGTGCCAGCAGTTTAGCCAGGGGGAATGAGCAGTTCTTC. Translated: CASSLARGNEQFF.

This chain connects TRBV27 to TRBJ2-5; TRBD1 might be the D (5 bases). This CDR3 comprises 15 residues. V gave up 3 bases and J gave up 4 bases, with 15 bases separating them. CDR1 and CDR2 from the germline V gene are MNHEY and SMNVEV (reference sequence). The DNA of the CDR3 is TGTGCCAGCAGTTTTTCAGGGTCCCCGCGAGAGACCCAGTACTTC. Its protein is CASSFSGSPRETQYF.

This clonotype was counted a few times. This chain links TRBV4-1 with TRBJ1-2; TRBD1 might be the D (6 bases). This CDR3 contains 14 residues. V dropped 0 bases and J dropped 5 bases, with 10 bases sitting between them. Germline V CDR1 and CDR2: MGHRA, YSYEKL. The CDR3 is CASSQERTEYGYTF. CDR3 nucleotides: TGCGCCAGCAGCCAAGAGAGGACAGAATATGGCTACACCTTC.

This clonotype was counted only a few times. The chain uses TRBV6-6 and TRBJ1-2, with D perhaps matching TRBD1 (5 bases). The germline gives CDR1 MNHNY, CDR2 SVGAGI (reference sequence). The CDR3 totals 19 residues. Between the trimmed V and J ends, which lost 0 bases and 10 bases, there was a span of 30 bases. The CDR3 nucleotides read TGTGCCAGCAGTTACTCGAGAGACCTGGGGCAGACTCCCCCGATGGACTACACCTTC. This gives the protein CASSYSRDLGQTPPMDYTF.

The chain links TRBV15 to TRBJ2-5; D not certain. The germline CDR1 and CDR2 sequences are LNHNV and YYDKDF (reference sequence). The germline V and J ends were trimmed by 3 bases and 5 bases, with 7 bases remaining between them. The CDR3 is made up of 12 amino acids. The CDR3 loop is CATSSEWETQYF. CDR3 DNA: TGTGCCACCAGCAGTGAATGGGAGACCCAGTACTTC.

This clonotype was picked up many times. V and J are TRBV2 and TRBJ1-1, with D possibly matching TRBD1 (6 bases). Trimming left V 7 bases short and J 9 bases short, with 12 bases between. This CDR3 has 11 amino acids. The germline gives CDR1 SNHLY, CDR2 FYNNEI. CDR3 bases: TGTGCCAGCACCCGGGACACACAAGCTTTCTTT. Its translation is CASTRDTQAFF. The full variable domain, rest sourced from reference TRBV2 and TRBJ1-1, is EPEVTQTPSHQVTQMGQEVILRCVPISNHLYFYWYRQILGQKVEFLVSFYNNEISEKSEIFDDQFSVERPDGSNFTLKIRSTKLEDSAMYFCASTRDTQAFFGQGTRLTVV.

The chain is built from TRBV20-1 and TRBJ2-2; 7 nucleotides agree with TRBD2. V dropped 4 bases and J dropped 4; count of bases not matched to a gene: 12. The germline gives CDR1 DFQATT, CDR2 SNEGSKA (reference sequence). This CDR3 is 16 amino acids long. The chain's CDR3 is CSATKPSGMSTGELFF. The CDR3 DNA sequence: TGCAGTGCTACAAAACCTAGCGGAATGTCCACCGGGGAGCTGTTTTTT.

Only a few counts were recorded for this clonotype. The chain uses TRBV12-5 and TRBJ1-1, with D uncertain. There are 12 residues in the CDR3. V was shortened by 1 base and J by 7 bases, with 7 bases between the two germline ends. Per germline, CDR1 LGHNT and CDR2 FRNRAP. CDR3 bases: TGTGCTAGTGGTTTGGGGCAGCTTGAAGCTTTCTTT. This translates into CASGLGQLEAFF.

This clonotype was detected ten times or more. This rearrangement joins TRBV7-9 to TRBJ2-3; 13 nucleotides match TRBD2. Trimming at V came to 4 bases and at J to 0 bases, leaving 10 bases not matched to a gene. From germline, CDR1 is SEHNR and CDR2 FQNEAQ (reference sequence). The CDR3 totals 19 residues. The CDR3 DNA sequence: TGTGCCAGCAGCTCGACGACTAGCGGGAGGAAATCTAGCACAGATACGCAGTATTTT. This gives the protein CASSSTTSGRKSSTDTQYF.

Only a few counts were recorded for this clonotype. This sequence joins TRBV12-3 or TRBV12-4 and TRBJ1-6; D might be TRBD1 (6 bases). V was cut by 1 base and J by 10 bases, with 17 bases left in between. CDR3 length: 16 residues. This CDR3 is CASSLGGAHHESPLHF. The DNA for the CDR3 is TGTGCCAGCAGTTTAGGGGGGGCGCATCATGAGTCACCCCTCCACTTT.

The J gene is TRBJ2-5, the V gene TRBV9; 7 nucleotides match TRBD1. Germline CDR1 and CDR2: SGDLS and YYNGEE. V lost 4 bases and J lost 4; bases outside the gene matches: 7. The CDR3 length is 14 residues. CDR3 residues: CASSSLRQGETQYF. Written as DNA, the CDR3 is TGTGCCAGCAGCTCATTAAGACAGGGAGAGACCCAGTACTTC. Combining the CDR3 with reference TRBV9 and TRBJ2-5 gives the whole variable domain DSGVTQTPKHLITATGQRVTLRCSPRSGDLSVYWYQQSLDQGLQFLIQYYNGEERAKGNILERFSAQQFPDLHSELNLSSLELGDSALYFCASSSLRQGETQYFGPGTRLLVL.

The sample holds a few counts of this clonotype. This rearrangement joins TRBV20-1 to TRBJ1-3, with D tentatively TRBD1 (6 bases). The length of the CDR3 is 18 residues. Germline lookup yields CDR1 DFQATT and CDR2 SNEGSKA (reference sequence). The V end lost 2 bases, the J end lost 3 bases, and 23 bases lay between the germline ends. CDR3 sequence reads: CSARFGGGHRAGGNTIYF. The CDR3 DNA is TGCAGTGCTAGATTCGGTGGGGGACACCGGGCGGGTGGAAACACCATATATTTT.

This clonotype appeared many times. The chain employs TRBV5-1 and TRBJ2-1, with 7 bases that match TRBD2. The V gene's germline CDR1 is SGHRS and CDR2 YFSETQ. The length of the CDR3 is 17 residues. J gave up 7 bases and V 3 bases, and 16 bases lay outside the gene matches. The CDR3 sequence: CASSSELAAGVENEQFF. In nucleotides, the CDR3 is TGCGCCAGCAGCTCGGAGTTAGCGGCGGGAGTAGAGAATGAGCAGTTCTTC.

J is TRBJ2-3 and V is TRBV30; tentatively, D is TRBD2 (5 bases). Trimming stripped 2 bases from V and 2 bases from J, with 20 bases between. The germline gives CDR1 GTSNPN, CDR2 SVGIG (reference sequence). The CDR3 has 17 residues. CDR3 coding DNA: TGTGCCTGGAGTAGCCTAGGATCGGGGATCGTCACAGATACGCAGTATTTT. Amino acids: CAWSSLGSGIVTDTQYF.

This clonotype has a count of ten or more. V usage is TRBV20-1 and J usage is TRBJ2-7; tentative D call: TRBD2 (5 bases). Germline CDR1 reads DFQATT; CDR2 reads SNEGSKA (reference sequence). The CDR3 is 14 residues long. V lost 3 bases and J 4 bases, leaving 16 bases between the germline ends. The CDR3 DNA reads TGCAGTGCTAGGCGGCCTAGCCTGGGGTACGAGCAGTACTTC. Amino acid sequence: CSARRPSLGYEQYF.

This clonotype has more than one count but fewer than ten. A read error may be the cause here, since a much bigger clone is one base away. This rearrangement joins TRBV11-2 to TRBJ2-7; a possible D gene is TRBD2 (5 bases). The V gene's germline CDR1 is SGHAT and CDR2 FQNNGV. Trimming removed 3 bases from V and 3 bases from J, with 24 bases in between. The CDR3 is 18 residues long. The CDR3 bases are TGTGCCAGCAGCTTTCAGGAGGTACGGGTCATTAAGGGCTACGAGCAGTACTTC. This codes for CASSFQEVRVIKGYEQYF.

This chain links TRBV20-1 with TRBJ2-3, with TRBD2 matching 13 bases. The germline V gene has CDR1 DFQATT and CDR2 SNEGSKA (reference sequence). The CDR3 has 17 residues. Trimming at V came to 0 bases and at J to 4 bases, leaving 7 bases not matched to a gene. The CDR3 DNA follows: TGCAGTGCTAGAGATCTTAGGACTAGCGGGAGTTCAGATACGCAGTATTTT. Its protein product is CSARDLRTSGSSDTQYF.

This clonotype has just a few counts. This chain links TRBV6-2 or TRBV6-3 with TRBJ2-2; D may match TRBD1 or TRBD2 (5 bases each). This CDR3 is 15 amino acids long. V lost 5 bases to trimming and J lost 1 base, with 11 bases between them. Germline V gene data show CDR1 as MNHEY and CDR2 as SVGEGT. The CDR3, as DNA: TGTGCCAGCAGTCAACTTGGGGGGAACACCGGGGAGCTGTTTTTT. It codes for CASSQLGGNTGELFF.

This chain connects TRBV9 to TRBJ2-7; D is uncertain. Trimming shortened V by 0 bases and J by 4 bases, and 8 bases separated the two germline ends. Germline V gene lookup returns CDR1 SGDLS and CDR2 YYNGEE. There are 13 residues in the CDR3. In nucleotides, the CDR3 is TGTGCCAGCAGCGTAGATGTTGGGTACGAGCAGTACTTC. It translates to CASSVDVGYEQYF.

This clonotype was counted at least ten times. The chain uses TRBV2 and TRBJ2-7; D gene unclear. Germline V gene lookup returns CDR1 SNHLY and CDR2 FYNNEI. V lost 0 bases to trimming and J lost 6 bases, with 9 bases between them. There are 13 residues in the CDR3. The DNA for the CDR3 is TGTGCCAGCAGTGAAGCGGTTAGTGCCGAGCAGTACTTC. Amino acid sequence: CASSEAVSAEQYF.

This clonotype was counted many times. The chain couples TRBV28 to TRBJ2-7; a weak D match, TRBD1 (9 bases). Germline values: CDR1 MDHEN, CDR2 SYDVKM. Trimming shortened V by 5 bases and J by 12 bases, and 23 bases separated the two germline ends. CDR3 length equals 14 residues. CDR3 residues: CASSLEGQGLVLYF. CDR3 nucleotide sequence: TGTGCCAGCAGTCTAGAGGGACAGGGACTAGTGCTGTACTTC.

Remarks on this clonotype: A read error may account for a junction end that differs from germline. This chain links TRBV20-1 with TRBJ2-4; 8 positions agree with TRBD1. Germline V CDR1 and CDR2: DFQATT, SNEGSKA (reference sequence). This CDR3 contains 14 residues. The CDR3 loop is CSVSDRVTKDIQYF. In DNA form, the CDR3 reads TGCAGTGTCTCGGACAGGGTGACCAAAGACATTCAGTACTTC.